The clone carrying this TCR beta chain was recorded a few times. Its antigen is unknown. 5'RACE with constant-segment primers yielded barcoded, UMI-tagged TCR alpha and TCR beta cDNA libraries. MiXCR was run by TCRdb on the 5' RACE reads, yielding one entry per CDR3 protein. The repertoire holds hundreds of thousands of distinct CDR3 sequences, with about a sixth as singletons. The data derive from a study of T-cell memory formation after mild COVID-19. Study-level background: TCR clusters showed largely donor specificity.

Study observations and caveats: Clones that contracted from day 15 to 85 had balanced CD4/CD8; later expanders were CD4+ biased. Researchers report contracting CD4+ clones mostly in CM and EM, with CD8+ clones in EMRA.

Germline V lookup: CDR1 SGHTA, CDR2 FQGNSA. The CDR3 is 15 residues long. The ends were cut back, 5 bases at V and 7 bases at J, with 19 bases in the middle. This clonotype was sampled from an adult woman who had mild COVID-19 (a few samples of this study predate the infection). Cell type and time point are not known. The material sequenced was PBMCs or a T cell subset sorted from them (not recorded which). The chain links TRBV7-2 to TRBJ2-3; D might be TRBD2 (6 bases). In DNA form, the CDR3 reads TGTGCCAGCAGCATAAACCGGGACTTTGGAAATACGCAGTATTTT. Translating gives CASSINRDFGNTQYF. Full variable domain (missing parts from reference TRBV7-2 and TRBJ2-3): GAGVSQSPSNKVTEKGKDVELRCDPISGHTALYWYRQSLGQGLEFLIYFQGNSAPDKSGLPSDRFSAERTGGSVSTLTIQRTQQEDSAVYLCASSINRDFGNTQYFGPGTRLTVL.